These 25 T cell receptor beta chains came from one sample sequenced in a study of blood T cells in healthy people across ages. Sample-barcoded 5' priming and a J-beta primer mix drove a second PCR of roughly 6 to 12 cycles. Via MiXCR, TCRdb re-called the 5' RACE reads, giving one row per CDR3 protein. Among about 1 million distinct CDR3 sequences listed, 40% to 50% were seen once. The sequenced sample was blood. These receptor sequences come from a woman in her sixties or seventies in good health.

This clonotype has more than one count but fewer than ten. V gene TRBV4-1 combines with J gene TRBJ1-5, with D unresolved. Looked up from germline, CDR1 is MGHRA and CDR2 is YSYEKL. The length of the CDR3 is 13 residues. V was cut by 0 bases and J by 6 bases, with 6 bases left in between. The chain's CDR3 is CASSQDPSQPQHF. DNA for the CDR3: TGCGCCAGCAGCCAAGATCCTAGTCAGCCCCAGCATTTT.

The chain joins TRBV25-1 to TRBJ1-4; TRBD1 is a possible D gene (6 bases). The CDR3 sequence is 15 residues long. Trimming stripped 6 bases from V and 8 bases from J, with 19 bases between. Germline CDR1 MGHDK, CDR2 SYGVNS. CDR3 DNA: TGTGCCAGCAGCCCCACACGGGGGGCGGGAGAAAAACTGTTTTTT. Amino acids: CASSPTRGAGEKLFF.

The genes are TRBV11-2 and TRBJ2-7; TRBD2 matches at 10 bases. In germline, CDR1 is SGHAT, CDR2 FQNNGV. This CDR3 has 15 amino acids. Germline trimming cut 5 bases from V and 4 bases from J; bases unmatched to any gene: 8. Written as DNA, the CDR3 is TGTGCCAGCAGCCCCTTCCTAGCGGGAGCGTACGAGCAGTACTTC. Translating gives CASSPFLAGAYEQYF.

The chain recombines TRBV7-2 with TRBJ2-5, with 7 bases aligning to TRBD2. V trimming: 7 bases; J trimming: 4 bases; junction bases outside the gene matches: 15. Germline V gene lookup returns CDR1 SGHTA and CDR2 FQGNSA. This CDR3 comprises 16 residues. CDR3 amino acids: CASKKGASGEGETQYF. In DNA form, the CDR3 reads TGTGCCAGCAAAAAAGGGGCTAGCGGTGAGGGAGAGACCCAGTACTTC.

The chain combines TRBV10-3 with TRBJ1-4; D is perhaps TRBD1 (6 bases). CDR3 length equals 17 residues. Germline assignment: CDR1 ENHRY and CDR2 SYGVKD. V was clipped by 3 bases and J by 0 bases, with 14 bases between them. The CDR3 spells CAISDVRGGATNEKLFF. CDR3 coding DNA: TGTGCCATCAGTGATGTCAGGGGAGGGGCAACTAATGAAAAACTGTTTTTT.

This clonotype has more than one count but fewer than ten. The chain combines TRBV20-1 with TRBJ2-7, with 8 bases matching TRBD1. The germline V gene encodes CDR1 DFQATT and CDR2 SNEGSKA (reference sequence). The CDR3 spans 15 residues. V shed 0 bases, J shed 5 bases, and the junction held 9 bases outside the gene matches. The CDR3 DNA sequence: TGCAGTGCTAGAGACATAAGGACAGGGTATAACGAGCAGTACTTC. This gives the protein CSARDIRTGYNEQYF.

This clonotype was seen many times. This sequence joins TRBV6-2 or TRBV6-3 and TRBJ2-7; D is perhaps TRBD2 (5 bases). CDR3 size: 13 residues. From germline, CDR1 is MNHEY and CDR2 SVGEGT. V was trimmed by 9 bases and J by 3 bases, leaving 15 bases between them. CDR3: CASSPGKYYEQYF. The CDR3 DNA follows: TGTGCCAGTTCCCCCGGGAAATACTACGAGCAGTACTTC.

The V gene is TRBV27, the J gene TRBJ2-3; perhaps TRBD1 as D (6 bases). Trimming shortened V by 5 bases and J by 5 bases, and 14 bases separated the two germline ends. This CDR3 has 14 amino acids. Germline assignment: CDR1 MNHEY and CDR2 SMNVEV (reference sequence). The CDR3 loop reads CASSVGGRRDTQYF. The CDR3 DNA reads TGTGCCAGCAGTGTAGGGGGACGCCGAGATACGCAGTATTTT.

This clonotype was recorded a few times. The CDR3 DNA reads TGTGCCAGCAGTTTATCCGGGACGTCTACCTACGAGCAGTACTTC. Translating it yields CASSLSGTSTYEQYF. The chain is built from TRBV27 and TRBJ2-7; the D call may be TRBD1 or TRBD2 (5 bases each). Germline V gene data show CDR1 as MNHEY and CDR2 as SMNVEV (reference sequence). The CDR3 consists of 15 residues. The ends were cut back, 0 bases at V and 2 bases at J, with 11 bases in the middle.

The chain combines TRBV4-1 with TRBJ2-7; unclear D gene. Germline V gene data show CDR1 as MGHRA and CDR2 as YSYEKL. The CDR3 is made up of 15 amino acids. The ends were cut back, 3 bases at V and 1 base at J, with 13 bases in the middle. CDR3 region: CASSQTFGVSYEQYF. CDR3 nucleotides: TGCGCCAGCAGCCAGACCTTTGGCGTTTCCTACGAGCAGTACTTC.

The chain recombines TRBV29-1 with TRBJ2-4; D uncertain. Germline V gives CDR1 SQVTM, CDR2 ANQGSEA. Trimming removed 0 bases from V and 6 bases from J, with 9 bases in between. This CDR3 is built from 13 residues. The CDR3 reads CSVEEAVGNIQYF. In DNA form, the CDR3 reads TGCAGCGTTGAAGAGGCGGTTGGAAACATTCAGTACTTC.

On this clonotype: Sequence at one end of the junction differs from germline and may be a read error. V usage is TRBV5-1 and J usage is TRBJ2-1; 12 bases agree with TRBD2. The CDR3 extends over 15 amino acids. CDR1 is SGHRS and CDR2 is YFSETQ in the germline V gene. Here the CDR3 reads CVSSALAGGNNEQFF. The CDR3 bases are TGCGTCAGCAGCGCCCTAGCGGGAGGGAACAATGAGCAGTTCTTC.

V gene TRBV7-9 combines with J gene TRBJ1-2; TRBD1 is a possible D gene (6 bases). The CDR3 is 14 amino acids. Germline lookup yields CDR1 SEHNR and CDR2 FQNEAQ (reference sequence). V lost 1 base, J lost 7 bases, and 13 bases lay in between. The CDR3: CASSLEAKGGGYTF. The CDR3 DNA follows: TGTGCCAGCAGCTTAGAGGCCAAAGGGGGTGGCTACACCTTC.

The chain combines TRBV11-3 with TRBJ2-7; possibly TRBD2 for D (5 bases). Germline CDR1 reads SGHNT; CDR2 reads YENEEA. CDR3 length: 13 residues. The germline V and J ends were trimmed by 1 base and 7 bases, with 11 bases remaining between them. CDR3 sequence: CASSLAWENEQYF. The CDR3 region has the DNA TGTGCCAGCAGCTTAGCCTGGGAGAATGAGCAGTACTTC.

The chain employs TRBV7-9 and TRBJ2-4; 7 nucleotides line up with TRBD1. The J call is doubtful: the DNA matches TRBJ2-7 better. Looked up from germline, CDR1 is SEHNR and CDR2 is FQNEAQ (reference sequence). This CDR3 is built from 14 residues. The CDR3 DNA reads as TGTGCCAGCAGCCATAGACAGGGAGTGGGCGAGCAGTACTTC. Amino acids: CASSHRQGVGEQYF.

The J gene is TRBJ2-5, the V gene TRBV3-1, with a possible D match to TRBD1 (5 bases). The CDR3 has 14 residues. Trimming took off 0 bases at V and 4 bases at J, with 9 bases between the two ends. Germline V CDR1 and CDR2: LGHDT, YNNKEL (reference sequence). For the CDR3, the DNA is TGTGCCAGCAGCCAAGATCCCAGGGCAGAGACCCAGTACTTC. Translating it yields CASSQDPRAETQYF.

This sequence joins TRBV10-2 and TRBJ2-7; possibly TRBD2 for D (5 bases). The J call may be in error: the DNA end matches TRBJ2-5 better. The CDR3 sequence is 16 residues long. CDR1 is WSHSY and CDR2 is SAAADI in the germline V gene. The CDR3 region is CASSGKEGRTQETQYF. The CDR3 nucleotides are TGCGCCAGCAGTGGGAAAGAGGGCAGGACCCAAGAGACCCAGTACTTC.

The chain recombines TRBV9 with TRBJ1-6; no firm D call. The CDR3 consists of 14 residues. CDR1 and CDR2 (germline): SGDLS, YYNGEE. The ends were cut back, 0 bases at V and 5 bases at J, with 6 bases in the middle. Here the CDR3 DNA reads TGTGCCAGCAGCGTAGGGGTTAATAATTCACCCCTCCACTTT. This translates into CASSVGVNNSPLHF.

V usage is TRBV20-1 and J usage is TRBJ2-5; D ambiguous. The germline CDR1 and CDR2 sequences are DFQATT and SNEGSKA (reference sequence). Between the trimmed V and J ends, which lost 2 bases and 2 bases, there was a span of 3 bases. This CDR3 contains 11 residues. The CDR3 nucleotides read TGCAGTGCTAGAAAGCAAGAGACCCAGTACTTC. This translates into CSARKQETQYF.

Here the CDR3 reads CASAPTGSRSYEQYF. Written as DNA, the CDR3 is TGTGCCAGCGCACCTACCGGCAGCCGCAGCTACGAGCAGTACTTC. The V and J genes are TRBV6-5 and TRBJ2-7; no reliable D call. CDR1 MNHEY and CDR2 SVGAGI come from the germline V gene. V lost 8 bases and J lost 3, with 20 bases in between. There are 15 residues in the CDR3.

About this clonotype itself: One junction end does not reproduce the germline sequence, and a read error may be involved. The V gene is TRBV29-1, the J gene TRBJ2-3; 11 positions match TRBD1. Per the germline V gene, CDR1 is SQVTM and CDR2 is ANQGSEA. The CDR3 is 15 amino acids. CDR3 sequence (DNA): TGCAGCGCTGAAAGGACAGGGGGCGTTGCAGATACGCAGTATTTT. Protein: CSAERTGGVADTQYF.

DNA of the CDR3: TGCAGCGACCTAGGGACATTTAATGAGCAGTACTTC. Its protein product is CSDLGTFNEQYF. The chain links TRBV29-1 to TRBJ2-5; the D gene is possibly TRBD1 (6 bases). CDR3 length: 12 amino acids. The germline V gene has CDR1 SQVTM and CDR2 ANQGSEA. The ends were cut back, 7 bases at V and 11 bases at J, with 20 bases in the middle.

V and J are TRBV10-3 and TRBJ2-7, with no clear D. V lost 3 bases and J 7 bases, leaving 13 bases between the germline ends. Per the germline V gene, CDR1 is ENHRY and CDR2 is SYGVKD. The CDR3 has 13 amino acids. CDR3 sequence: CAISDSYLLEQYF. The CDR3 DNA reads as TGTGCCATCAGTGACTCCTACCTCTTAGAGCAGTACTTC.

This clonotype appeared a single time. This sequence may be a read error, since a much larger clone differs from it by one base. The rearrangement uses TRBV28 and TRBJ2-4, with 10 positions matching TRBD1. Germline CDR1 reads MDHEN; CDR2 reads SYDVKM. CDR3 length equals 15 residues. CDR3 amino acids: CAGSPRDRGSGEQYF. In nucleotides, the CDR3 is TGTGCCGGCAGTCCTCGGGACAGGGGATCGGGGGAGCAGTACTTC.

The V call is TRBV2, the J call TRBJ2-6; D tentatively reads TRBD1 or TRBD2 (6 bases each). Trimming removed 9 bases from V and 1 base from J, with 19 bases in between. The CDR3 runs to 17 residues. Germline values: CDR1 SNHLY, CDR2 FYNNEI. The CDR3, as DNA: TGTGCCAGACGCGAAGTGGGGGGCCCGTCTGGGGCCAACGTCCTGACTTTC. This encodes CARREVGGPSGANVLTF.